The clone carrying this T cell receptor (beta chain) was found a few times. What it binds is unknown. This record belongs to a study of beta chain features in type 1 diabetes. Study overall: Patients and healthy donors were similar in age, gender and cell yields. Overall study findings and caveats: Moderate yet significant TCRB CDR3 shortening was seen in Type 1 diabetes patients in all four CD4+ subsets.

Sorting with CD45RO/CCR7/CD25/CD127/CD95/CD27 yielded naive, central memory, regulatory and stem-like memory CD4+ cells. Reverse transcribing all isolated RNA meant expressed TCRB transcripts were sequenced. Profiled with immunoSEQ multiplex PCR; TCRdb holds only in-frame clones, not every one. In the table there are 70,000 to 95,000 clones, under 35% of which are singletons. The origin of this receptor is a woman aged 18-35 years in good health. Sequenced sample: stem cell memory CD4+ T cells from blood.

This CDR3 reads CASSPGGGAAYNEQFF. The CDR3 DNA is TGTGCCAGCAGCCCGGGAGGGGGGGCCGCCTACAATGAGCAGTTCTTC. The V call is TRBV5-4, the J call TRBJ2-1; 8 nucleotides match TRBD2. The CDR3 runs to 16 residues. Looked up from germline, CDR1 is SGHNT and CDR2 is YYREEE (reference sequence). V lost 4 bases and J lost 2; bases outside the gene matches: 8.